The 11 T cell receptor beta chains reported below all come from one sample, sequenced in a study of blood T cell repertoires in COVID-19. Profiling relied on immunoSEQ multiplex PCR, and the TCRdb table lists in-frame clones only, not all of them. This sample yields 300,000 to 400,000 clones, of which about 88% are seen a single time; about 7.1% belongs to the top ten. The sequenced material came from peripheral blood. Receptors were obtained from an older woman with COVID-19, enrolled during active disease.

The rearrangement joins TRBV6-2 or TRBV6-3 to TRBJ1-3; 8 bases are a match to TRBD1. This CDR3 has 17 amino acids. Germline assignment: CDR1 MNHEY and CDR2 SVGEGT. V lost 4 bases to trimming and J lost 2 bases; unmatched junction nucleotides: 10. CDR3 residues: CASSFTRTGRAGNTIYF. The CDR3 nucleotides are TGTGCCAGCAGTTTCACCCGGACAGGGAGGGCTGGAAACACCATATATTTT.

This chain connects TRBV21-1 to TRBJ2-3; the D call of TRBD1 is as the table states it, not checked on the DNA. TRBV21-1 is classified as a pseudogene. CDR3 length equals 15 residues. The DNA for the CDR3 is TGTGCCAGCAGCAAAGGGCAGGCTCAGAAGGATACGCAGTATTTT. Protein: CASSKGQAQKDTQYF.

Only one count was recorded for this clone. At the DNA level, this CDR3 is encoded by other sequences in the same sample as well. The chain couples TRBV5-1 to TRBJ1-1; tentatively, D is TRBD1 (5 bases). This CDR3 is built from 14 residues. Germline CDR1 and CDR2: SGHRS and YFSETQ. V was clipped by 4 bases and J by 0 bases, with 10 bases between them. CDR3 in DNA: TGCGCCAGCAGCCCCCAAGGGGTGAACACTGAAGCTTTCTTT. It is translated as CASSPQGVNTEAFF.

The V and J genes are TRBV3-1 (or the pseudogene TRBV3-2) and TRBJ2-1, with 8 bases matching TRBD2. Germline V gene sequence: CDR1 LGHDT, CDR2 YNNKEL (reference sequence). V trimming: 8 bases; J trimming: 0 bases; junction bases outside the gene matches: 6. This CDR3 spans 15 amino acids. This CDR3 reads CASDQSGSSYNEQFF. CDR3 coding DNA: TGTGCCAGCGACCAAAGCGGGAGCTCCTACAATGAGCAGTTCTTC.

The rearrangement joins TRBV6-2 or TRBV6-3 to TRBJ2-1; TRBD2 aligns across 11 bases. Germline values: CDR1 MNHEY, CDR2 SVGEGT. J lost 5 bases, V lost 5 bases, and 5 bases had no gene match. The CDR3 totals 15 residues. CDR3 region: CASSGLAGGNNEQFF. In DNA form, the CDR3 reads TGTGCCAGCAGTGGATTAGCGGGGGGGAACAATGAGCAGTTCTTC.

The chain employs TRBV5-1 and TRBJ1-2; 8 bases match TRBD1. Germline trimming cut 4 bases from V and 12 bases from J; bases unmatched to any gene: 5. The germline V gene encodes CDR1 SGHRS and CDR2 YFSETQ. The CDR3 runs 11 residues. The DNA for the CDR3 is TGCGCCAGCAGCGGAGACAGGGGTGACACCTTC. Amino acid sequence: CASSGDRGDTF.

The chain combines TRBV5-4 with TRBJ2-1, with a weak D call TRBD1 (5 bases). This CDR3 is built from 14 residues. The germline CDR1 and CDR2 sequences are SGHNT and YYREEE (reference sequence). The V end was cut by 7 bases, the J end by 5 bases, with 16 bases between. Here the CDR3 reads CASLLWGRDNEQFF. CDR3 sequence (DNA): TGTGCCAGCCTCCTCTGGGGCAGGGACAATGAGCAGTTCTTC.

The chain has TRBV2 and TRBJ1-2; perhaps TRBD1 as D (5 bases). CDR1 SNHLY and CDR2 FYNNEI come from the germline V gene. V was shortened by 3 bases and J by 5 bases, with 13 bases between the two germline ends. The CDR3 is made up of 14 amino acids. This chain's CDR3 is CASSDSGGKYGYTF. DNA of the CDR3: TGTGCCAGCAGTGATTCGGGGGGTAAATATGGCTACACCTTC.

The chain links TRBV7-8 to TRBJ2-7; 7 positions match TRBD1. From germline, CDR1 is SGHVS and CDR2 FQNEAQ. With V trimmed by 5 bases and J by 0 bases, 7 bases remained unmatched. This CDR3 has 15 amino acids. The CDR3 DNA reads TGTGCCAGCAGCCCCCGACAGGGAATCTCCTACGAGCAGTACTTC. Encoded protein: CASSPRQGISYEQYF. Full variable domain (outside the CDR3, taken from reference TRBV7-8 and TRBJ2-7): GAGVSQSPRYKVAKRGQDVALRCDPISGHVSLFWYQQALGQGPEFLTYFQNEAQLDKSGLPSDRFFAERPEGSVSTLKIQRTQQEDSAVYLCASSPRQGISYEQYFGPGTRLTVT.

The chain joins TRBV6-5 to TRBJ2-7, with TRBD1 matching 11 bases. CDR3 size: 15 residues. The V segment lost 2 bases and the J segment 4 bases; nucleotides outside the gene matches: 4. Germline lookup yields CDR1 MNHEY and CDR2 SVGAGI. As DNA, the CDR3 is TGTGCCAGCAGTTACGGGACAGGGGGATCGTACGAGCAGTACTTC. Protein sequence: CASSYGTGGSYEQYF.

The rearrangement links TRBV6-5 to TRBJ2-7, with D perhaps TRBD1 (6 bases). V shed 2 bases and J shed 4 bases, with 15 bases lying between them. Per the germline V gene, CDR1 is MNHEY and CDR2 is SVGAGI. CDR3 length: 15 amino acids. CDR3 sequence: CASSYTPIQGYEQYF. The DNA for the CDR3 is TGTGCCAGCAGTTACACTCCCATACAGGGTTACGAGCAGTACTTC.